The 16 T cell receptor beta chains listed next were all sequenced from one sample in a study of control samples from healthy donors and cancer patients. Clones were sequenced by immunoSEQ multiplex PCR, and TCRdb holds only the in-frame ones, with some missing. Of about 120,000 clones in the sample, almost 95% were seen once. Material: PBMCs. The receptors shown here come from a man of 80 years or more with head and neck cancer.

The rearrangement joins TRBV5-1 to TRBJ2-3; a possible D gene is TRBD1 (5 bases). Trimming left V 4 bases short and J 3 bases short, with 9 bases between. CDR1 SGHRS and CDR2 YFSETQ come from the germline V gene. The CDR3 has 13 amino acids. The CDR3 region has the DNA TGCGCCAGCAGCGAATCAGGGACAGATACGCAGTATTTT. Protein sequence: CASSESGTDTQYF.

V and J are TRBV6-5 and TRBJ1-6; D possibly corresponds to TRBD1 (6 bases). Germline V lookup: CDR1 MNHEY, CDR2 SVGAGI. With 1 base removed from V and 6 bases from J, the gap between germline ends came to 10 bases. This CDR3 has 15 residues. The CDR3 region is CASSYLGQINSPLHF. CDR3 DNA: TGTGCCAGCAGTTACTTAGGACAGATTAATTCACCCCTCCACTTT.

The chain is built from TRBV6-5 and TRBJ1-5; the D is unclear. This CDR3 contains 12 residues. V was shortened by 5 bases and J by 4 bases, with 6 bases between the two germline ends. From germline, CDR1 is MNHEY and CDR2 SVGAGI. CDR3 protein: CASSRTNQPQHF. CDR3 nucleotides: TGTGCCAGCAGTAGAACGAATCAGCCCCAGCATTTT.

The rearrangement uses TRBV5-1 and TRBJ2-5; D perhaps matches TRBD1 (6 bases). V lost 2 bases to trimming and J lost 4 bases, with 12 bases between them. Looked up from germline, CDR1 is SGHRS and CDR2 is YFSETQ. CDR3 length: 14 residues. CDR3 region: CASSLQGTLETQYF. The CDR3 coding sequence is TGCGCCAGCAGCTTACAGGGTACCCTAGAGACCCAGTACTTC.

This clone was seen a few times. CDR3 loop: CASSLGQVTEAFF. The DNA for the CDR3 is TGTGCCAGCAGCCTCGGACAGGTCACTGAAGCTTTCTTT. The chain has TRBV6-2 or TRBV6-3 and TRBJ1-1; 7 bases map to TRBD1. The length of the CDR3 is 13 residues. J lost 4 bases, V lost 6 bases, and 5 bases had no gene match. CDR1 MNHEY and CDR2 SVGEGT come from the germline V gene.

The chain recombines TRBV15 with TRBJ2-1; 8 bases map to TRBD1. The CDR3 is 17 amino acids. V was clipped by 3 bases and J by 12 bases; unmatched bases: 19. Germline CDR1 reads LNHNV; CDR2 reads YYDKDF (reference sequence). CDR3 region: CATSSGRDSNTGGRQFF. In DNA form, the CDR3 reads TGTGCCACCAGCAGCGGTCGAGACTCTAATACAGGGGGGAGGCAGTTCTTC. Filled out from reference TRBV15 and TRBJ2-1, the complete variable domain reads DAMVIQNPRYQVTQFGKPVTLSCSQTLNHNVMYWYQQKSSQAPKLLFHYYDKDFNNEADTPDNFQSRRPNTSFCFLDIRSPGLGDTAMYLCATSSGRDSNTGGRQFFGPGTRLTVL.

The rearrangement joins TRBV5-1 to TRBJ2-7; TRBD1 matches at 7 bases. The germline gives CDR1 SGHRS, CDR2 YFSETQ. J gave up 2 bases and V 0 bases, and 2 bases lay outside the gene matches. This CDR3 contains 14 residues. CDR3 in DNA: TGCGCCAGCAGCTTGGAGGGACAGACCTACGAGCAGTACTTC. Translation: CASSLEGQTYEQYF.

This clone has a single count. This CDR3 is CASRETLINSPLHF. The CDR3 DNA reads TGTGCCAGTCGAGAAACATTAATTAATTCACCCCTCCACTTT. The V gene is TRBV6-5, the J gene TRBJ1-6; no definite D call. The V gene's germline CDR1 is MNHEY and CDR2 SVGAGI. V gave up 9 bases and J gave up 6 bases, with 15 bases separating them. The CDR3 contains 14 residues.

The chain employs TRBV27 and TRBJ2-2; 11 nucleotides align to TRBD2. Unmatched junction bases numbered 4, after V lost 4 bases and J lost 0 bases. The CDR3 runs 17 residues. In germline, CDR1 is MNHEY, CDR2 SMNVEV (reference sequence). The CDR3 protein is CASSWLAGGSNTGELFF. Here the CDR3 DNA reads TGTGCCAGCAGTTGGCTAGCGGGGGGCTCGAACACCGGGGAGCTGTTTTTT.

The V and J genes are TRBV18 and TRBJ1-2; weak D call: TRBD1 (5 bases). From germline, CDR1 is KGHSH and CDR2 LQKENI. Trimming shortened V by 3 bases and J by 2 bases, and 10 bases separated the two germline ends. The CDR3 is 14 residues long. The CDR3 sequence: CASSPGGANYGYTF. In DNA, the CDR3 is TGTGCCAGCTCACCCGGAGGGGCCAACTATGGCTACACCTTC.

The V call is TRBV4-1, the J call TRBJ2-1; D is unresolved. This CDR3 comprises 11 residues. Trimming pared 5 bases from V and 10 bases from J, leaving 9 bases between. CDR1 MGHRA and CDR2 YSYEKL come from the germline V gene. In DNA form, the CDR3 reads TGCGCCAGCAGCTACCTAGGAGAGCAGTTCTTC. It codes for CASSYLGEQFF.

The V call is TRBV3-1 (or the pseudogene TRBV3-2), the J call TRBJ2-1, with 10 bases that match TRBD2. V shed 4 bases and J 7 bases; nucleotides not matched to a gene: 7. Germline assignment: CDR1 LGHDT and CDR2 YNNKEL (reference sequence). The CDR3 totals 15 residues. The CDR3, as DNA: TGTGCCAGCAGCCGTCCCACTAGCGGGAAGAATGAGCAGTTCTTC. This encodes CASSRPTSGKNEQFF.

The chain couples TRBV24-1 to TRBJ2-1, with TRBD2 matching over 8 bases. Germline CDR1 and CDR2: KGHDR and SFDVKD. Unmatched junction bases numbered 8, after V lost 12 bases and J lost 8 bases. This CDR3 is built from 12 residues. CDR3 DNA: TGTGCCTCCACAGGACTAGCCTATGAGCAGTTCTTC. It is translated as CASTGLAYEQFF.

The chain joins TRBV10-3 to TRBJ2-7, with D perhaps TRBD1 or TRBD2 (6 bases each). The germline V and J ends were trimmed by 5 bases and 5 bases, with 19 bases remaining between them. This CDR3 is built from 15 residues. The V gene's germline CDR1 is ENHRY and CDR2 SYGVKD. The CDR3 sequence: CAISRERGTGNEQYF. In DNA, the CDR3 is TGTGCCATCAGTCGGGAGAGGGGGACGGGAAACGAGCAGTACTTC.

The chain has TRBV4-1 and TRBJ1-4; D not resolved. V dropped 2 bases and J dropped 6 bases, with 13 bases sitting between them. The V gene's germline CDR1 is MGHRA and CDR2 YSYEKL. The CDR3 sequence is 15 residues long. CDR3 sequence reads: CASSQLPEDYEKLFF. CDR3 DNA: TGCGCCAGCAGCCAACTCCCGGAGGATTATGAAAAACTGTTTTTT.

The CDR3 nucleotides are TGTGCCAGCAGTGACGTCCGGACTAGCGGGAGTTCGGATACGCAGTATTTT. It translates to CASSDVRTSGSSDTQYF. The chain carries TRBV2 and TRBJ2-3; 13 nucleotides line up with TRBD2. This CDR3 has 17 residues. From germline, CDR1 is SNHLY and CDR2 FYNNEI. The J segment lost 6 bases and the V segment lost 3 bases, leaving 9 bases of the junction unmatched.